Included here is one T cell receptor (beta chain) sequence, with context. Its antigen target is currently unknown. Base qualities were left out, and no much larger clone turns up one base away. Healthy HIV-negative adults with no recently reported acute infections or vaccinations were included as donors. Every donor was a Caucasian adult living in Nashville, Tennessee, USA. CD4+ T cells were enriched by magnetic negative selection, after which naive cells were positively selected on CD45RA and the negative fraction was taken as the memory subset. Blood was collected by leukapheresis, and PBMCs were isolated by Ficoll-Histopaque density gradient centrifugation and then cryopreserved in liquid nitrogen vapor phase. Purity and quantity of every magnetically sorted T cell population were checked by analytical flow cytometry. Genomic DNA was isolated from every sorted fraction and measured by UV absorbance on a Nanodrop 2000c.

The data were taken from a study of shared clonotypes between healthy human individuals (dated by TCRdb to the early 2020s). A note on the overall study: The cohort included a few men and a couple of women between 18 and 49 years of age. For each donor, three plates each were used for CD4 naive and CD4 memory, two plates were used for CD8 naive, and one plate was used for CD8 memory. Different laboratories and diverse techniques were used to prepare libraries and sequence TCR repertoires, to increase sequencing depth and limit assay-specific biases. Blood TCR repertoires of about 5 healthy adults were deeply sequenced to estimate repertoire size and the extent of clonotype sharing between individuals. Per donor, leukapheresis produced somewhere between about 0.8 and 9 billion PBMCs. What the research found in general, with its limitations: Compared with non-shared clonotypes, the clonotypes found in all four sorted-subset donors had higher generation probabilities. The genetic and exposure-history diversity represented was limited by the small number of donors. Only blood was sampled, and tissue TCR repertoires likely differ from those in blood. Rarefaction of sorted-subset datasets indicated incomplete sequencing despite the large sequencing depth. Based on pairwise subsampling, the degree of clonotype sharing among donors was expected to be affected by sequencing depth. Approximately 5% of naive CD4, 3% to 4% of naive CD8, approximately 2.2% of memory CD4, and around 0.42% of memory CD8 clonotypes were shared across several donors. Estimated clonotype richness was generally larger for naive than for memory subsets.

Using the deep immunoSEQ assay, multiplex PCR amplified TCR CDR3 regions from genomic DNA. Extracted genomic DNA from each cell subset was spread evenly across all wells of several immunoSEQ 96-well plates, with each plate serving as a replicate. Each replicate PCR for sorted subsets received roughly 200 ng genomic DNA, equal to around 32,000 T cell genomes. Purified libraries were quantified with a Qubit 3.0 fluorometer, sized on a Bioanalyzer 2100, and re-quantified with the KAPA Library Quantification kit. Every immunoSEQ 96-well plate was sequenced on a separate single-read 150-cycle Illumina NextSeq 550 flow cell. The authors' pipeline ran thus. Because only junctional sequences without quality scores were contained in the immunoSEQ output, filtering matching that applied to full-length reads could not be performed. To assign V/J genes and CDR3, sequences were annotated using PyIR, a Python wrapper for IgBLAST v1.9, with IMGT germline references. Reads were removed for weak V/J assignments (E-value above 1e-6), missing CDR3, stop codons, out-of-frame junctions, or ambiguous translated residues. V3J clonotypes were defined as sequences sharing an identical inferred V gene, J gene, and CDR3 amino acid sequence. The percentage overlap between two repertoires was calculated by dividing the number of shared unique clonotypes by the size of the smaller repertoire. RTK rarefaction, the Chao1 estimator, and Recon v2.1 estimates of unobserved clonotypes were used to assess repertoire richness. Generation probabilities for all TCRbeta clonotypes obtained by the gDNA method from a handful of donors were computed using OLGA. As stored in TCRdb, this immuneACCESS dataset retains in-frame rearrangements with V and J assigned. A fraction of the clones does not appear; measured against another copy, unresolved V genes explain less than half of the discrepancy, and the remainder lacks a known reason. V and J calls and clone size are given by that table; D and trimming were obtained from the DNA. For this sample the table gives over a million clones, of which around 97% were detected only once. In total, the top ten clones hold approximately 1.2% of the sample.

Germline trimming amounts to 3 bases on V and 9 bases on J, with 8 as the count of junction bases outside the gene matches. CDR1 and CDR2 are drawn from the germline V gene: KGHSH, LQKENI. The CDR3 starts with the cysteine, ends with the phenylalanine, and has 15 residues. Only CDR3 DNA remains: 45 bases, in frame from the first base. Sequenced material: naive CD4+ T cells sorted from blood. The cell subset or site label here, explained by the study, means: CD45RA+ positively selected. This chain joins TRBV18 to TRBJ2-1; 10 bases in the middle match TRBD2. The sequence was collected from a man younger than 40 in good health. In nucleotides, the sequence is TGTGCCAGCTCACCCTCAGCGGGAGGGCCGTTTGAGCAGTTCTTC. It codes for CASSPSAGGPFEQFF.